This T cell receptor beta chain originates from a study of T cells after yellow fever vaccination. Study information: Where fractions had low cell numbers, libraries were prepared from them with the SMART-Seq v4 Ultra Low Input RNA kit.

This CDR3 has 14 amino acids. Per germline, CDR1 MNHEY and CDR2 SVGAGI. V was shortened by 4 bases and J by 3 bases, with 12 bases between the two germline ends. Study conclusions and caveats: The secondary T-cell response peaked on day 5, not day 15, but was weaker. FACS-sorted repertoires might harbor abundant contaminating clonotypes from the bulk population.

A universal primer site and UMIs were added as TCR cDNA was made by 5'RACE template switching. TCRdb reprocessed the 5' RACE reads with MiXCR, giving one entry per CDR3 protein. Among 250,000 to 350,000 distinct CDR3 sequences listed, 7.5% to 9% were seen once. This clonotype has a handful of counts. Its matching antigen is unknown. The sample consisted of CD4+ T cells sorted from PBMCs, taken 5 days after the yellow fever booster vaccination. The clonotype was recovered from a man aged 18 to 30 who received the YFV17D yellow fever vaccine. The chain uses TRBV6-5 and TRBJ2-5; D is possibly TRBD1 or TRBD2 (5 bases each). CDR3 in DNA: TGTGCCAGCAGTTGGGGGAATCGAGAAGAGACCCAGTACTTC. Translating gives CASSWGNREETQYF.